The next 11 T cell receptor beta chains were all read from a single sample in a study of blood T cell repertoires in COVID-19. Measured with immunoSEQ multiplex PCR; TCRdb has only the in-frame clones, and not every one. Of approximately 100,000 clones in the sample, approximately 79% were seen once. Source material: peripheral blood. Receptors were obtained from a man in his 70s with active or convalescent COVID-19.

The chain couples TRBV24-1 to TRBJ2-1, with a weak D call TRBD2 (5 bases). V was trimmed by 5 bases and J by 7 bases, leaving 11 bases between them. CDR3 length: 13 residues. The germline gives CDR1 KGHDR, CDR2 SFDVKD. Here the CDR3 DNA reads TGTGCCACCAGTGTCGGGATTGGTAATGAGCAGTTCTTC. Protein sequence: CATSVGIGNEQFF.

This clone has only a few counts. CDR3 nucleotide sequence: TGTGCCAGCTCACCACCACACACAAACGAAAAACTGTTTTTT. This gives the protein CASSPPHTNEKLFF. This chain joins TRBV18 and TRBJ1-4; D gene unclear. CDR3 size: 14 residues. CDR1 is KGHSH and CDR2 is LQKENI in the germline V gene. The germline V and J ends were trimmed by 0 bases and 8 bases, with 10 bases remaining between them. The full variable domain, completed using reference TRBV18 and TRBJ1-4, is NAGVMQNPRHLVRRRGQEARLRCSPMKGHSHVYWYRQLPEEGLKFMVYLQKENIIDESGMPKERFSAEFPKEGPSILRIQQVVRGDSAAYFCASSPPHTNEKLFFGSGTQLSVL.

This chain links TRBV19 with TRBJ2-5; 7 bases match TRBD1. The CDR3 contains 13 residues. V was pared by 7 bases and J by 3 bases, with 5 bases of the junction left unmatched. Germline V gene data show CDR1 as LNHDA and CDR2 as SQIVND (reference sequence). CDR3 sequence reads: CASTGTAKETQYF. Written as DNA, the CDR3 is TGTGCCAGTACCGGGACAGCCAAAGAGACCCAGTACTTC. The variable domain in full, with the rest retrieved from reference TRBV19 and TRBJ2-5, is DGGITQSPKYLFRKEGQNVTLSCEQNLNHDAMYWYRQDPGQGLRLIYYSQIVNDFQKGDIAEGYSVSREKKESFPLTVTSAQKNPTAFYLCASTGTAKETQYFGPGTRLLVL.

The V call is TRBV4-1, the J call TRBJ2-3, with a tentative D call TRBD2 (6 bases). The CDR3 is made up of 12 amino acids. Trimming took off 4 bases at V and 6 bases at J, with 8 bases between the two ends. Germline V gene lookup returns CDR1 MGHRA and CDR2 YSYEKL. In nucleotides, the CDR3 is TGCGCCAGCAGCCTGAGCGGGGATACGCAGTATTTT. It encodes CASSLSGDTQYF.

The rearrangement joins TRBV12-3 or TRBV12-4 to TRBJ1-2, with no clear D. V lost 1 base to trimming and J lost 7 bases, with 10 bases between them. The length of the CDR3 is 13 residues. Here the CDR3 reads CASSLEPLSGYTF. In DNA, the CDR3 is TGTGCCAGCAGTTTAGAGCCCCTTTCTGGCTACACCTTC.

The chain recombines TRBV7-2 with TRBJ1-1; maybe TRBD1 (6 bases). The CDR3 length is 15 residues. The V end was cut by 0 bases, the J end by 5 bases, with 13 bases between. Germline values: CDR1 SGHTA, CDR2 FQGNSA. This CDR3 reads CASSLATGLGTEAFF. DNA for the CDR3: TGTGCCAGCAGCTTAGCGACAGGCCTGGGGACTGAAGCTTTCTTT.

This clone has a handful of counts. The genes are TRBV6-5 and TRBJ1-1; D is ambiguous. There are 13 residues in the CDR3. The V and J ends lost 5 bases and 3 bases respectively, with 10 bases between them. The germline V gene has CDR1 MNHEY and CDR2 SVGAGI. CDR3 nucleotides: TGTGCCAGCAGTCTTCGGTATTACACTGAAGCTTTCTTT. Amino acid sequence: CASSLRYYTEAFF.

J is TRBJ1-3 and V is TRBV7-9; D is perhaps TRBD1 (6 bases). Trimming left V 4 bases short and J 11 bases short, with 18 bases between. Germline CDR1 and CDR2: SEHNR and FQNEAQ (reference sequence). CDR3 length equals 14 residues. CDR3 loop: CASSWTVGDNPIYF. Here the CDR3 DNA reads TGTGCCAGCAGCTGGACAGTGGGCGATAATCCCATATATTTT.

There are a few counts of this clone. This chain connects TRBV10-3 to TRBJ1-5; D might be TRBD1 (6 bases). Germline CDR1 reads ENHRY; CDR2 reads SYGVKD. With 6 bases removed from V and 0 bases from J, the gap between germline ends came to 12 bases. The CDR3 runs to 15 residues. CDR3 sequence: CAIRDSLYSNQPQHF. The CDR3 DNA sequence: TGTGCCATCAGGGACAGCTTATATAGCAATCAGCCCCAGCATTTT.

Judged by abundance, this clone is medium-sized. The chain joins TRBV6-5 to TRBJ2-7, with 8 positions matching TRBD2. The germline V gene has CDR1 MNHEY and CDR2 SVGAGI. The CDR3 covers 15 residues. Trimming at V came to 2 bases and at J to 7 bases, leaving 10 bases not matched to a gene. The CDR3 sequence is CASSYQSSGTGEQYF. The DNA of the CDR3 is TGTGCCAGCAGTTACCAAAGTAGCGGGACGGGGGAGCAGTACTTC.

The chain uses TRBV10-3 and TRBJ1-1; 8 nucleotides match TRBD1. V shed 6 bases, J shed 5 bases, and the junction held 11 bases outside the gene matches. The CDR3 sequence is 15 residues long. Germline-derived CDR1 and CDR2 are ENHRY and SYGVKD. The CDR3 loop is CAIRSDRGRATEAFF. The CDR3 nucleotides read TGTGCCATCAGATCTGACAGGGGACGAGCAACTGAAGCTTTCTTT.